Included here is one T cell receptor (beta chain) sequence, with context. The antigen is undetermined. Other DNA sequences in the sample encode the same CDR3. The data are from a study of cytomegalovirus exposure and HLA in healthy donors. The study, taken as a whole, reports: Presence/absence analyses assumed roughly uniform sequencing depth across donors. A later analysis linked a missense DCLRE1C variant to TCR beta V- and J-gene trimming. One later analysis reportedly identified an Asian-associated ancestry cluster that showed fewer N-insertions than the roughly 600-donor mean.

Germline V gives CDR1 MNHEY, CDR2 SMNVEV (reference sequence). The CDR3 contains 12 residues. V was pared by 3 bases and J by 5 bases, with 7 bases between. Vbeta (60) and Jbeta (13) primers were used in the PCR. Method: immunoSEQ multiplex PCR; TCRdb's copy keeps in-frame clones and lacks some. The top ten clones hold roughly 2% of a sample with roughly 130,000 clones, more than 60% of them seen once. This sequence joins TRBV27 and TRBJ1-1; D is possibly TRBD1 (6 bases). The source of this sequence is a woman in her thirties or forties in good health and CMV-seropositive. Sequences were obtained from PBMCs. The CDR3 sequence is CASSFRGTEAFF. The CDR3 bases are TGTGCCAGCAGTTTTAGGGGGACTGAAGCTTTCTTT.